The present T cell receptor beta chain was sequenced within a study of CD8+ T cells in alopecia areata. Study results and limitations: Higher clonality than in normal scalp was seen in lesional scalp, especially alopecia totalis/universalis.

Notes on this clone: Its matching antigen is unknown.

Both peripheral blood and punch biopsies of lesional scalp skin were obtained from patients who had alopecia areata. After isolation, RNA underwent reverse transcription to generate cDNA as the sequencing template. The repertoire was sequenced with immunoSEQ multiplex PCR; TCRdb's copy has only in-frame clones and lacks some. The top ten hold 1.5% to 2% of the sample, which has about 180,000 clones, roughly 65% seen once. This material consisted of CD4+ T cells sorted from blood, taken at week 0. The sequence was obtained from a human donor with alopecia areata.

The CDR3 DNA is TGTGCCAGCAGCCCGGGACCTTGGGGGGAGACCCAGTACTTC. Translation: CASSPGPWGETQYF. The chain uses TRBV5-6 and TRBJ2-5; possibly TRBD1 or TRBD2 for D (5 bases each). Trimming shortened V by 4 bases and J by 5 bases, and 15 bases separated the two germline ends. Germline V gene sequence: CDR1 SGHDT, CDR2 YYEEEE. The CDR3 has 14 amino acids.